This T cell receptor (beta chain) was captured in a study of shared clonotypes between healthy human individuals. Study details: Three plates were used per donor for CD4 naive, three for CD4 memory, two for CD8 naive and one for CD8 memory. General study findings and limits: Clonotypes that were shared across a few donors made up around 5% of naive CD4 clonotypes.

With respect to this clone: Its cognate antigen is unknown.

The data were produced by immunoSEQ multiplex PCR, yet TCRdb's version contains in-frame clones alone and is incomplete. Among 950,000 to 1,300,000 clones listed, roughly 75% were seen once. Germline-derived CDR1 and CDR2 are SNHLY and FYNNEI. Trimming took 6 bases from V and 2 from J, leaving 17 bases between them. This CDR3 has 16 amino acids. The clonotype comes from a man aged 18 to 30 in good health. The specimen sequenced was memory CD4+ T cells sorted from blood. This sample's subset: CD45RA-negative fraction. The chain links TRBV2 to TRBJ1-3, with a weak D call TRBD1 (6 bases). CDR3 in DNA: TGTGCCAGCAGCGAGCACAGGGAAAGGACTGGAAACACCATATATTTT. Residues: CASSEHRERTGNTIYF.